What follows are 22 T cell receptor beta chains derived from one specimen sequenced in a study of cytomegalovirus exposure and HLA in healthy donors. The study ran its PCR with 60 Vbeta and 13 Jbeta primers. TCRdb keeps only in-frame clones here, not all; method: immunoSEQ multiplex PCR. The sample data list approximately 79,000 clones. Sequenced input: PBMCs. The source of these receptors is a man aged 35 to 55 in good health and CMV-seronegative.

The chain carries TRBV2 and TRBJ1-2; possibly TRBD1 for D (6 bases). This CDR3 spans 13 amino acids. V gave up 5 bases and J gave up 5 bases, with 12 bases separating them. The germline gives CDR1 SNHLY, CDR2 FYNNEI. CDR3 nucleotides: TGTGCCAGCAGTACGGGGGGCGGGTATGGCTACACCTTC. Translation: CASSTGGGYGYTF.

This sequence joins TRBV7-2 and TRBJ1-3; D might be TRBD1 (5 bases). CDR3 length: 13 residues. The germline gives CDR1 SGHTA, CDR2 FQGNSA. V was trimmed by 6 bases and J by 2 bases, leaving 8 bases between them. DNA for the CDR3: TGTGCCAGCAGGCAGGGTACTGGAAACACCATATATTTT. Translation gives CASRQGTGNTIYF. The entire variable domain, with the rest obtained from reference TRBV7-2 and TRBJ1-3, is as follows: GAGVSQSPSNKVTEKGKDVELRCDPISGHTALYWYRQSLGQGLEFLIYFQGNSAPDKSGLPSDRFSAERTGGSVSTLTIQRTQQEDSAVYLCASRQGTGNTIYFGEGSWLTVV.

The rearrangement uses TRBV25-1 and TRBJ1-4, with D hard to call. The CDR3 runs 15 residues. With 2 bases removed from V and 7 bases from J, the gap between germline ends came to 14 bases. Germline CDR1 and CDR2: MGHDK and SYGVNS. The CDR3 DNA sequence: TGTGCCAGCAGTGAAGGGCAGGCCCTATTTGAAAAACTGTTTTTT. This translates into CASSEGQALFEKLFF.

V usage is TRBV19 and J usage is TRBJ2-2; 9 bases are shared with TRBD2. The ends lost 0 bases at V and 6 bases at J; junction bases unmatched: 5. The germline V gene encodes CDR1 LNHDA and CDR2 SQIVND (reference sequence). The CDR3 is made up of 16 amino acids. CDR3: CASSIESGGKAGELFF. The CDR3 nucleotides are TGTGCCAGTAGTATAGAAAGCGGGGGGAAGGCCGGGGAGCTGTTTTTT.

V is TRBV9 and J is TRBJ2-3; a possible D gene is TRBD1 (5 bases). Trimming cost V 6 bases and J 3 bases, with 14 bases left between them. CDR3 length: 14 amino acids. Germline V gene data show CDR1 as SGDLS and CDR2 as YYNGEE. The CDR3 DNA sequence: TGTGCCAGCAAGCCAGGGCTTTCAACAGATACGCAGTATTTT. Protein: CASKPGLSTDTQYF.

The rearrangement joins TRBV19 to TRBJ1-2; 9 nucleotides align to TRBD1. The CDR3 sequence is 12 residues long. The germline V gene has CDR1 LNHDA and CDR2 SQIVND (reference sequence). Trimming cost V 11 bases and J 7 bases; bases outside gene matches: 8. DNA for the CDR3: TGTGCCGGCGGGACAGGGACTGCTGGCTACACCTTC. The encoded protein is CAGGTGTAGYTF.

The V gene is TRBV7-7, the J gene TRBJ1-4; tentatively, D is TRBD1 (6 bases). Trimming removed 2 bases from V and 10 bases from J, with 14 bases in between. Germline CDR1 reads SSHAT; CDR2 reads FNYEAQ (reference sequence). This CDR3 is built from 14 residues. This CDR3 is CASSLRTDTGKLFF. The CDR3 coding sequence is TGTGCCAGCAGCTTAAGGACAGATACCGGAAAACTGTTTTTT.

The chain combines TRBV5-1 with TRBJ2-2; 7 nucleotides agree with TRBD1. The V gene's germline CDR1 is SGHRS and CDR2 YFSETQ. V gave up 3 bases and J gave up 5 bases; unmatched junction bases: 7. The CDR3 has 15 amino acids. The CDR3 here is CASSYTGVRTGELFF. The CDR3 bases are TGCGCCAGCAGCTATACAGGGGTGAGGACCGGGGAGCTGTTTTTT.

This sequence joins TRBV18 and TRBJ2-7, with D maybe TRBD1 (5 bases). V lost 3 bases and J lost 0, with 12 bases in between. This CDR3 has 15 amino acids. Germline V lookup: CDR1 KGHSH, CDR2 LQKENI. Here the CDR3 reads CASSPTAGSSYEQYF. The CDR3 region has the DNA TGTGCCAGCTCACCGACGGCAGGGTCCTCCTACGAGCAGTACTTC.

V is TRBV4-2 and J is TRBJ2-6; D perhaps matches TRBD1 (5 bases). The length of the CDR3 is 16 residues. Deletions cut 0 bases from V and 2 bases from J, with 8 bases between. The germline gives CDR1 LGHNA, CDR2 YNFKEQ. DNA of the CDR3: TGTGCCAGCAGCCAAGAGGAAGGGGCTGGGGCCAACGTCCTGACTTTC. Amino acid sequence: CASSQEEGAGANVLTF.

V usage is TRBV6-1 and J usage is TRBJ2-2; unclear D gene. CDR1 and CDR2 from the germline V gene are MNHNS and SASEGT. The CDR3 has 15 amino acids. V lost 5 bases and J 2 bases, leaving 12 bases between the germline ends. The CDR3 is CASSPYQANTGELFF. The CDR3 DNA sequence: TGTGCCAGCAGTCCCTATCAGGCTAACACCGGGGAGCTGTTTTTT.

The gene calls are TRBV4-3 and TRBJ2-7; D ambiguous. The CDR3 is 13 amino acids. Per the germline V gene, CDR1 is LGHNA and CDR2 is YSLEER. Trimming took off 3 bases at V and 3 bases at J, with 9 bases between the two ends. The DNA for the CDR3 is TGCGCCAGCAGCCATGGCCGAGGCTACGAGCAGTACTTC. Translated: CASSHGRGYEQYF.

The chain is built from TRBV4-2 and TRBJ2-7, with TRBD2 as a possible D gene (6 bases). Trimming shortened V by 0 bases and J by 5 bases, and 11 bases separated the two germline ends. Germline values: CDR1 LGHNA, CDR2 YNFKEQ. This CDR3 is built from 14 residues. CDR3 DNA sequence: TGTGCCAGCAGCCAAGATCGGGAGAGTGACGAGCAGTACTTC. Residues: CASSQDRESDEQYF.

This sequence joins TRBV28 and TRBJ2-7; 14 nucleotides agree with TRBD2. The V gene end was trimmed by 4 bases and the J gene end by 7 bases; junction bases not matched to a gene: 6. Germline assignment: CDR1 MDHEN and CDR2 SYDVKM. The CDR3 loop spans 15 amino acids. The CDR3 reads CASSYPGLAGGEQYF. The CDR3, as DNA: TGTGCCAGCAGTTATCCAGGACTAGCGGGAGGTGAGCAGTACTTC.

The rearrangement joins TRBV4-1 to TRBJ1-5; D perhaps matches TRBD1 (6 bases). The CDR3 covers 17 residues. CDR1 and CDR2 (germline): MGHRA, YSYEKL. V lost 1 base to trimming and J lost 2 bases, with 15 bases between them. The CDR3 coding sequence is TGCGCCAGCAGCCAAGTTGTACGGGGGGCGGGCAATCAGCCCCAGCATTTT. Translated, it gives CASSQVVRGAGNQPQHF.

The V gene is TRBV27, the J gene TRBJ1-2; possible D gene TRBD1, 5 bases. The V gene's germline CDR1 is MNHEY and CDR2 SMNVEV (reference sequence). Trimming removed 8 bases at V and 3 bases at J, with 19 bases between. The CDR3 totals 15 residues. DNA of the CDR3: TGTGCCAGCGGGGCCGCGGGGGGTTTTGACTATGGCTACACCTTC. The encoded protein is CASGAAGGFDYGYTF.

The chain combines TRBV29-1 with TRBJ2-3; 13 bases are a match to TRBD2. The germline CDR1 and CDR2 sequences are SQVTM and ANQGSEA. This CDR3 region has 15 residues. V dropped 5 bases and J dropped 1; count of bases not matched to a gene: 3. The CDR3 protein is CSVRTSGGRTDTQYF. The CDR3 bases are TGCAGCGTTAGGACTAGCGGGGGCCGCACAGATACGCAGTATTTT.

This sequence joins TRBV7-6 and TRBJ1-1; D uncertain. V was trimmed by 4 bases and J by 4 bases, leaving 10 bases between them. This CDR3 contains 13 residues. Looked up from germline, CDR1 is SGHVS and CDR2 is FNYEAQ. Here the CDR3 reads CASSSRPGTEAFF. In DNA, the CDR3 is TGTGCCAGCAGCTCCCGTCCGGGCACTGAAGCTTTCTTT.

The chain employs TRBV19 and TRBJ1-1, with 9 bases lining up with TRBD1. The CDR3 runs to 11 residues. The V gene end was trimmed by 4 bases and the J gene end by 11 bases; junction bases not matched to a gene: 2. Germline CDR1 LNHDA, CDR2 SQIVND (reference sequence). The CDR3: CASSRQGGAFF. The DNA for the CDR3 is TGTGCCAGTAGTAGACAGGGGGGCGCTTTCTTT.

This chain connects TRBV5-1 to TRBJ1-1; D might be TRBD1 (6 bases). Germline values: CDR1 SGHRS, CDR2 YFSETQ. Trimming shortened V by 9 bases and J by 1 base, and 13 bases separated the two germline ends. The CDR3 totals 13 residues. CDR3 amino acids: CATRTGPNTEAFF. The DNA for the CDR3 is TGCGCCACCAGAACAGGGCCGAACACTGAAGCTTTCTTT. Filled out from reference TRBV5-1 and TRBJ1-1, the complete variable domain reads KAGVTQTPRYLIKTRGQQVTLSCSPISGHRSVSWYQQTPGQGLQFLFEYFSETQRNKGNFPGRFSGRQFSNSRSEMNVSTLELGDSALYLCATRTGPNTEAFFGQGTRLTVV.

The chain is built from TRBV12-5 and TRBJ2-1, with 11 bases that match TRBD2. J lost 8 bases, V lost 6 bases, and 12 bases had no gene match. This CDR3 has 16 residues. Germline V gene data show CDR1 as LGHNT and CDR2 as FRNRAP. The CDR3 reads CASGDDIAGGFHEQFF. The CDR3 DNA reads TGTGCTAGTGGGGACGACATAGCGGGAGGGTTCCATGAGCAGTTCTTC.

The chain is built from TRBV27 and TRBJ2-1; possible D gene TRBD2, 6 bases. The V end lost 5 bases, the J end lost 7 bases, and 15 bases lay between the germline ends. This CDR3 is built from 14 residues. CDR1 MNHEY and CDR2 SMNVEV come from the germline V gene (reference sequence). DNA for the CDR3: TGTGCCAGCAGTCCGACTAGGTTTAGTAATGAGCAGTTCTTC. Residues: CASSPTRFSNEQFF.